This TCR beta chain was documented in a study of CD8+CD57+ T cells in acquired aplastic anemia. Turning to the study itself: Sorted CD4+ and CD8+ cells gave a mean 3.2 ug DNA, range about 0.19 to 27.4 ug. Sequencing produced an average of roughly 10 million reads per healthy donor for CD4+ cells. Findings and caveats of the study: For CD8+ Simpson's diversity, patients and controls showed no significant difference. Both patients and controls carried the same twenty-nine CD8+ CDR3 sequences.

This clonotype was found a few times. Its antigen is unknown. Genomic DNA provided the template from which TCR beta VDJ and CDR3 profiles were obtained. TCRdb re-called the reads with MiXCR, one entry per CDR3 protein. The sample carries around 180,000 distinct CDR3 sequences, 55% to 75% recorded once. Germline CDR1 SGHTA, CDR2 FQGNSA. CDR3 length equals 14 residues. Trimming removed 1 base from V and 9 bases from J, with 13 bases in between. This sequence joins TRBV7-2 and TRBJ2-1; D gene ambiguous. Material for sequencing was sorted CD4+, CD8+, or CD8+CD57+ T cells (not recorded which) from PBMCs. This sequence originates from a human donor in good health. The DNA of the CDR3 is TGTGCCAGCAGCTTAGTTTGGGATTCCACTGAGCAGTTCTTC. As protein: CASSLVWDSTEQFF.